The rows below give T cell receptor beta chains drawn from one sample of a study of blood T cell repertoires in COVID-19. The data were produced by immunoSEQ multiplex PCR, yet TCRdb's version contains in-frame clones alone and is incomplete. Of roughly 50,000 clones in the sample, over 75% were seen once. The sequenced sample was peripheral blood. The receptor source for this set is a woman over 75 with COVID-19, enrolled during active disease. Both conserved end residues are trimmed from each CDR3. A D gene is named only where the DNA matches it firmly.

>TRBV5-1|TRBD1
ASSSRTGGRTAF
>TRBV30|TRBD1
AWRGTGGLGYT
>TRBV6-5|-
ASSYSNGNGANVLT
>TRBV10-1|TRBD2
ASKGLAENEQF
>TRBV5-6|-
ASSLLPGSYEQY
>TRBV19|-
ASSIGGSYNEQF
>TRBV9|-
ASSVSRDTQY
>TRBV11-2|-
ASSFLAGKGEKLF
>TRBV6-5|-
ASSYSGATNEKLF
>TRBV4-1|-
ASSLTGMGEAF
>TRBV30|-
ACPSGGMNTEAF
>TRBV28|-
ASSPRGQPSETQY
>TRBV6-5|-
ASSPRESTDTQY
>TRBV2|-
ASTTGIYGYT
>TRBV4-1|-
ASSQWGQMNTEAF
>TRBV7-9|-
ASSLLAITDTQY
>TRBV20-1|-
SAPRLETQY
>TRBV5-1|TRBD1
ASSFTGAPNEKLF
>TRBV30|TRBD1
AWSVPGVGGGFGIQPQH
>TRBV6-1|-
ASSDQWRNGDYEQY
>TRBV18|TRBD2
ASSPRGLASQETQY
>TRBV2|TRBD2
ASSGTTSGGYNEQF
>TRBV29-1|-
SVEFGQGSF